The rows below give T cell receptor beta chains drawn from one sample of a study of molecular identifiers for immune sequencing clone quantification. TCRdb fed the PCR reads into MiXCR, producing one record per CDR3 protein. Altogether 45,000 to 55,000 distinct CDR3 sequences are present, more than 35% being singletons, with the ten largest covering 3% to 4.5%. Sequencing was done on a sample of naive CD8+ T cells from blood, with Jurkat cell RNA spiked in. These receptors all come from a human donor in good health. Some libraries in this study had Jurkat cell RNA spiked in. The CDR3 runs from the conserved cysteine through the conserved F or W. D genes are given only for firm matches. A row's size may be missing; if present it is once, few, many or a size class.

TRBJ1-5 | many | TRBV12-3/TRBV12-4 | NA | TGTGCCAGCCGACCGTGGGGGGCTAATCAGCCCCAGCATTTT | CASRPWGANQPQHF
TRBJ2-1 | many | TRBV24-1 | TRBD1 | TGTGCCACCAGAGACAGGGGGCGGCATGAGCAGTTCTTC | CATRDRGRHEQFF
TRBJ2-7 | NA | TRBV7-8 | NA | TGTGCCAGCAGCCCAGAGGCCCACTACGTGCAGTACTTC | CASSPEAHYVQYF
TRBJ2-7 | NA | TRBV18 | NA | TGTGCCAGCTCACCCGGGACAGAAAGACTAGTCCCTGAGCAGTACTTC | CASSPGTERLVPEQYF
TRBJ1-1 | many | TRBV27 | TRBD1 | TGTGCCAGCAGTTTATTCCAGGGGGCGCGTCGCACTGAAGCTTTCTTT | CASSLFQGARRTEAFF
TRBJ2-3 | few | TRBV9 | NA | TGTGCCAGCAGCCCGCCATACGCCTCTAGCACAGATACGCAGTATTTT | CASSPPYASSTDTQYF
TRBJ1-1 | NA | TRBV19 | NA | TGTGCCAGTAGTATACTCCCCGGGACGCCTAACACTGAAGCTTTCTTT | CASSILPGTPNTEAFF
TRBJ2-5 | NA | TRBV12-3/TRBV12-4 | NA | TGTGCCAGCAGCCCCACTGGACAAGTAGAGACACAGTACTTC | CASSPTGQVETQYF
TRBJ2-5 | many | TRBV6-5 | TRBD2 | TGTGCCAGCAGTTACTTACTAGCGGGACGGGAGACCCAGTACTTC | CASSYLLAGRETQYF
TRBJ1-1 | many | TRBV12-3/TRBV12-4 | NA | TGTGCCAGCAGCCGGGGTATAGGCCGGGGTACTGAAGCTTTCTTT | CASSRGIGRGTEAFF
TRBJ2-3 | NA | TRBV19 | TRBD2 | TGTGCCAGTAGCTGGGTCACTAGCGGAACCGATACGCAGTATTTT | CASSWVTSGTDTQYF
TRBJ2-1 | NA | TRBV2 | TRBD2 | TGTGCCAGCAGTGTTTTGCGGGAGGGCCGAAAGAGCTCCTACAATGAGCAGTTCTTC | CASSVLREGRKSSYNEQFF
TRBJ1-1 | NA | TRBV13 | NA | TGTGCCAGCAGCTTAAAGTCTCCTGAAGCTTACTTT | CASSLKSPEAYF
TRBJ2-7 | many | TRBV7-6 | NA | TGTGCCAGCAGCTTAGACGAGGTCTCCGAGCAGTACTTC | CASSLDEVSEQYF
TRBJ2-7 | NA | TRBV6-5 | TRBD1 | TGTGCCAGCAGTTACTCGGACAGGGGGAACGAGCAGTACTTC | CASSYSDRGNEQYF
TRBJ2-7 | few | TRBV27 | TRBD2 | TGTGCCAGCAGTCCATGGACTAGCGGCCACGGGGAGCAGTACTTC | CASSPWTSGHGEQYF
TRBJ2-7 | NA | TRBV7-6 | TRBD1 | TGTGCCAGCAGCATCAACAGGGGGCCCTACGAGCAGTACTTC | CASSINRGPYEQYF
TRBJ2-1 | few | TRBV28 | TRBD1 | TGTGCCAGCACCCCGGGACAGGGGTTGTATGAGCAGTTCTTC | CASTPGQGLYEQFF
TRBJ2-7 | many | TRBV7-9 | NA | TGTGCCAGCTCTGCAGCTCTGGTCTACGAGCAGTACTTC | CASSAALVYEQYF
TRBJ2-5 | NA | TRBV9 | NA | TGTGCCAGCAGCCTTCGGGACTACCAAGAGACCCAGTACTTC | CASSLRDYQETQYF
TRBJ2-1 | NA | TRBV4-2 | NA | TGTGCCAGCAGCCAAGAGAAGTCCCAGGGCCGGCTTGGTGAGCAGTTCTTC | CASSQEKSQGRLGEQFF
TRBJ2-1 | once | TRBV12-3/TRBV12-4 | NA | TGTGCCAGCAGTTCGTATTATAGCTCCTACAATGAGCAGTTCTTC | CASSSYYSSYNEQFF
TRBJ2-7 | NA | TRBV6-6 | TRBD1 | TGTGCCAGCAGTTACTCGAGAACAGGGGACTCCTACGAGCAGTACTTC | CASSYSRTGDSYEQYF
TRBJ2-4 | once | TRBV4-3 | TRBD1 | TGCGCCAGCAGCCAAGATGGGGCAGGGGGTCTAGTCATTCAGTACTTC | CASSQDGAGGLVIQYF
TRBJ2-3 | few | TRBV19 | NA | TGTGCCAGTAGCCCAGGGATCGGCACAGATACGCAGTATTTT | CASSPGIGTDTQYF
TRBJ2-7 | many | TRBV28 | TRBD2 | TGTGCCAGCAGTTCCCCCGGGTGGCGGGAGGGCCGGGGTGCTTCCTACGAGCAGTACTTC | CASSSPGWREGRGASYEQYF
TRBJ2-1 | NA | TRBV5-1 | NA | TGCGCCAGCAGCTTGGATAGCATCCCCTACAGTGAGCAGTTCTTC | CASSLDSIPYSEQFF
TRBJ2-2 | few | TRBV19 | NA | TGTGCCAGTAGTCTGTGGGCGCAGGACACCGGGGAGCTGTTTTTT | CASSLWAQDTGELFF
TRBJ2-5 | few | TRBV7-9 | NA | TGTGCCAGCAGCTTAGCGGGGCCAGAGACCCAGTACTTC | CASSLAGPETQYF
TRBJ2-3 | medium-sized | TRBV5-5 | NA | TGTGCCAGCAGCCTGCCGGGGAATTTGGATACGCAGTATTTT | CASSLPGNLDTQYF
TRBJ2-5 | NA | TRBV7-9 | NA | TGTGCCGGCAGCCATACGTTGACATTCCAAGAGACCCAGTACTTC | CAGSHTLTFQETQYF
TRBJ2-7 | few | TRBV3-1 | NA | TGTGCCAGCAGCCAAGACGGGAGTACGGGGAGGGAGCAGTACTTC | CASSQDGSTGREQYF
TRBJ2-7 | many | TRBV6-5 | NA | TGTGCCAGCAGTTTCGGACAGTACTCCTACGAGCAGTACTTC | CASSFGQYSYEQYF
TRBJ1-1 | few | TRBV11-2 | NA | TGTGCCAGCAGCTTTGCATTTGGAGATGAAGCTTTCTTT | CASSFAFGDEAFF
TRBJ2-6 | few | TRBV6-2/TRBV6-3 | NA | TGTGCCAGCAGTTACATTTTGGGGGAATCCGGGGCCAACGTCCTGACTTTC | CASSYILGESGANVLTF
TRBJ2-7 | NA | TRBV28 | NA | TGTGCCAGCAGTTTACTATCGGAGAGCTCCTACGAGCTGTACTTC | CASSLLSESSYELYF
TRBJ2-4 | NA | TRBV5-1 | NA | TGCGCCAGCAGTACGACAGGGGAGGGGGACATTCAGTACTTC | CASSTTGEGDIQYF
TRBJ2-2 | NA | TRBV7-2 | NA | TGTGCCAGCAGCCATTACATGCTGAACACCGGGGAGCTGTTTTTT | CASSHYMLNTGELFF
TRBJ2-3 | many | TRBV7-9 | NA | TGTGCCAGCAGCTTATTGGACGTCACAGATACGCAGTATTTT | CASSLLDVTDTQYF
TRBJ2-6 | many | TRBV7-6 | NA | TGTGCCAGCAGCCCAGGACAGACCCCCTCTGGGGCCAACGTCCTGACTTTC | CASSPGQTPSGANVLTF
TRBJ1-5 | NA | TRBV28 | NA | TGTGCCAGCAGTTTTACGAATCAGCCCCAGCATTTT | CASSFTNQPQHF
TRBJ2-1 | few | TRBV29-1 | NA | TGCAGCGTTGAAGCGGAGGCAGGGGTCTACAATGAGCAGTTCTTC | CSVEAEAGVYNEQFF
TRBJ2-3 | many | TRBV7-6 | TRBD2 | TGTGCCAGCAGCAGCACTAGCGGGAGGGCTACAGATACGCAGTATTTT | CASSSTSGRATDTQYF
TRBJ2-7 | many | TRBV9 | NA | TGTGCCAGCAGCGCCCGGGACTTACCCTACGAGCAGTACTTC | CASSARDLPYEQYF
TRBJ1-1 | NA | TRBV20-1 | NA | TGCAGTGCTAGGACAGGTGAAGCTTTCTTT | CSARTGEAFF
TRBJ2-3 | NA | TRBV9 | NA | TGTGCCAGCAGCTTTACAAGGAGTGGCACAGATACGCAGTATTTT | CASSFTRSGTDTQYF
TRBJ1-5 | NA | TRBV6-2/TRBV6-3 | TRBD1 | TGTGCCAGCAGAGACAGGGTATATCAGCCCCAGCAATTT | CASRDRVYQPQQF
TRBJ2-3 | NA | TRBV28 | NA | TGTGCCAGCACTAATTCGGGTAGCACAGATACGCAGTATTTT | CASTNSGSTDTQYF
TRBJ2-5 | few | TRBV11-2 | NA | TGTGCCAGCAGCATAGAACCCCACAGCGGGGAGACCCAGTACTTC | CASSIEPHSGETQYF
TRBJ2-7 | once | TRBV6-5 | NA | TGTGCCAGCAGCTGGGACCGGAGCTCCTACGAGCAGTACTTC | CASSWDRSSYEQYF
TRBJ1-2 | many | TRBV20-1 | NA | TGCAGTGCCCCCAAGGACAGCTTCTATGGCTACACCTTC | CSAPKDSFYGYTF
TRBJ2-2 | NA | TRBV3-1 | NA | TGTGCCAGCAGCACGATACAGACGAACACCGGGGAGCTGTTTTTT | CASSTIQTNTGELFF
TRBJ2-7 | once | TRBV7-9 | TRBD1 | TGTGCCAGCAGCTCCAGGGACAGGGAATCCTACGAGCAGTACTTC | CASSSRDRESYEQYF
TRBJ2-7 | NA | TRBV6-1 | TRBD2 | TGTGCCAGCAGTCCGGGACTAGCGAGTCCCTACGAGCAGTACTTC | CASSPGLASPYEQYF
TRBJ2-2 | NA | TRBV27 | NA | TGTGCCAGCAGTCCAACGGGGGCAGGCGGGCTGCTTTTT | CASSPTGAGGLLF